This TCR beta chain emerged from a study of T-cell reconstitution after alpha-beta-depleted transplantation in children. The TCRbeta library was prepared with unique molecular identifiers. Using its own MiXCR run on the PCR reads, TCRdb lists one record per CDR3 protein. The profile covers 210,000 or so distinct CDR3 sequences, with 8.5% to 10% appearing a single time and approximately 6.2% taken by the ten largest. This clonotype appeared a few times. This receptor was obtained from a human donor who donated a stem cell graft to a child with acute lymphoblastic leukemia. The starting material was PBMCs from the stem cell graft donor, obtained from the stem cell graft.

The chain's CDR3 is CASTKGAVYNSPLHF. Written as DNA, the CDR3 is TGTGCCAGCACAAAGGGGGCGGTTTATAATTCACCCCTCCACTTT. The rearrangement uses TRBV27 and TRBJ1-6; 7 bases match TRBD1. CDR1 is MNHEY, CDR2 SMNVEV, per germline (reference sequence). There are 15 residues in the CDR3. Losses at the gene ends were 7 bases for V and 4 bases for J; bases not matched to a gene: 7.